The present entry profiles one T cell receptor (beta chain) with its context. Antigen unknown. The treatment: AdE1-LMPpoly-expanded autologous EBV-specific T-cell therapy followed by anti-PD-1 nivolumab. The entry originates in a study of EBV T-cell therapy then PD-1 blockade in nasopharyngeal carcinoma. This table comes from immunoSEQ multiplex PCR, and its TCRdb copy is limited to in-frame clones, with some not included. Among 22,000 or so clones listed, about 79% were seen once. CDR3 length: 15 residues. CDR1 and CDR2 (germline): MNHEY, SVGEGT. V shed 5 bases and J shed 0 bases, with 11 bases lying between them.

This chain joins TRBV6-2 or TRBV6-3 and TRBJ2-4; tentative D call: TRBD1 (6 bases). This clonotype was sampled from a middle-aged man with nasopharyngeal carcinoma. The material was CD8+ T cells from blood, obtained at day -245 from a patient whose treatment included autologous EBV-specific T cells and nivolumab. This chain's CDR3 is CASSGQPLAKNIQYF. In DNA form, the CDR3 reads TGTGCCAGCAGTGGACAGCCTCTAGCCAAAAACATTCAGTACTTC.